The rows below give T cell receptor beta chains drawn from one sample of a study of response to subunit inactivated influenza vaccine. TCRdb re-analysed the RT-PCR reads in MiXCR, keeping a single row per CDR3 protein. The data show about 500,000 distinct CDR3 sequences, under 15% seen once. The sample consisted of PBMCs from blood, taken about 40 days after vaccination. The origin of the receptors is a man in his fifties who received an inactivated influenza vaccine. Each CDR3 is given with its conserved first and last residue. The D gene is left open where the match is weak. Clone size is shown for a subset of rows, as once, few, many or a class of expanded clone.

>TRBJ2-5|TRBV7-2|few|TRBD1
TGTGCCAGCAACAGGGGGCTCTCAGAGACCCAGTACTTC
CASNRGLSETQYF
>TRBJ2-1|TRBV20-1|.|TRBD2
TGCAGTGCTAGGGACACTAGCGGGTGGTACAATGAGCAGTTCTTC
CSARDTSGWYNEQFF
>TRBJ2-3|TRBV10-2|few|TRBD1
TGCGCCAGCAGGGGGGACAGTTTCGATACGCAGTATTTT
CASRGDSFDTQYF
>TRBJ2-3|TRBV11-2|many|.
TGTGCCAGCAGGCCCGGTATTTATGGCACAGATACGCAGTATTTT
CASRPGIYGTDTQYF
>TRBJ2-5|TRBV24-1|.|.
TGTGCCACCAGTGATGCTAGCAGGGAGACCCAGTACTTC
CATSDASRETQYF
>TRBJ2-3|TRBV15|.|TRBD2
TGTGCGACCGGGGGCGGGGGGATCACAGATACGCAGTATTTT
CATGGGGITDTQYF
>TRBJ2-3|TRBV7-6|.|TRBD2
TGTGCCAGCAGCTTAGGTAGTAGCGGGACGGGGGATACGCAGTATTTT
CASSLGSSGTGDTQYF
>TRBJ1-2|TRBV7-2|many|TRBD1
TGTGCCAGCAGCCCTACGGGGACAGGCCTTAACTATGGCTACACCTTC
CASSPTGTGLNYGYTF
>TRBJ1-6|TRBV7-2|few|.
TGTGCCAGCAGCTTAGTCCGTATGGGTTCACCCCTCCACTTT
CASSLVRMGSPLHF
>TRBJ2-7|TRBV28|.|TRBD2
TGTGCCAGCAGTTCTAGCGGGGGGGCTAGGTACGAGCAGTACTTC
CASSSSGGARYEQYF
>TRBJ2-6|TRBV6-1|many|TRBD2
TGTGCCAGCAGTGTTGGGAGGGAAACTGGGGCCAACGTCCTGACTTTC
CASSVGRETGANVLTF
>TRBJ2-5|TRBV7-2|.|TRBD2
TGTGCCAGCAGAGGACTAGCGGGAATCGGAGAGACCCAGTACTTC
CASRGLAGIGETQYF
>TRBJ2-1|TRBV6-2/TRBV6-3|.|TRBD2
TGTGCCAGCAGTTACAGGTCTTTAGCGGGACACAATGAGCAGTTCTTC
CASSYRSLAGHNEQFF
>TRBJ1-2|TRBV6-2/TRBV6-3|few|.
TGTGCCACCACGGAAGTGACCCGAGGATCCCGCGGCTACACCTTC
CATTEVTRGSRGYTF
>TRBJ2-1|TRBV20-1|.|TRBD1
TGCAGTGCTAGAGATTCCGACAGGGTTCTCACCTACAATGAGCAGTTCTTC
CSARDSDRVLTYNEQFF
>TRBJ1-2|TRBV20-1|.|TRBD1
TGCAGTGCCACGGACAGGTCCAACTATGGCTACACCTTC
CSATDRSNYGYTF
>TRBJ2-1|TRBV7-9|.|.
TGTGCCAGCAGCTTAATAGGGATCGATGAGCAGTTCTTC
CASSLIGIDEQFF
>TRBJ2-2|TRBV12-3/TRBV12-4|many|.
TGTGCCAGCAGTTTAGGGGGTAGTGTGCCCGGGGAGCTGTTTTTT
CASSLGGSVPGELFF
>TRBJ2-3|TRBV6-1|few|TRBD2
TGTGCCAGCTGTGATAGCGGGGGGAGCACAGATACGCAGTATTTT
CASCDSGGSTDTQYF
>TRBJ2-1|TRBV20-1|many|.
TGCAGTGCTAGTGGAGGGGATGAGCAGTTCTTC
CSASGGDEQFF
>TRBJ2-7|TRBV28|.|.
TGTGCCAGCAGTTTTCGTGGGCGGGGCGACTACGAGCAGTACTTC
CASSFRGRGDYEQYF
>TRBJ2-7|TRBV11-2|many|.
TGTGCCAGCAGCCATCTAGGCCGGGACGGATCCTTC
CASSHLGRDGSF
>TRBJ2-1|TRBV7-9|.|TRBD2
TGTGCCAGCAGCTCCGTCCTAGCGGGAGATAGGGAGCAGTTCTTC
CASSSVLAGDREQFF
>TRBJ2-3|TRBV5-1|.|TRBD2
TGCGCCAGCAGCTTTTCGCGGGAGTCAGATACGCAGTATTTT
CASSFSRESDTQYF
>TRBJ2-7|TRBV5-1|many|.
TGCGCCAGCAACCTCGATAGCGGACCCTACGAGCAGTACTTC
CASNLDSGPYEQYF
>TRBJ2-7|TRBV18|.|.
TGTGCCAGCTCACCAGGAGGACAGCTTAAGTACGAGGAGTACTTC
CASSPGGQLKYEEYF